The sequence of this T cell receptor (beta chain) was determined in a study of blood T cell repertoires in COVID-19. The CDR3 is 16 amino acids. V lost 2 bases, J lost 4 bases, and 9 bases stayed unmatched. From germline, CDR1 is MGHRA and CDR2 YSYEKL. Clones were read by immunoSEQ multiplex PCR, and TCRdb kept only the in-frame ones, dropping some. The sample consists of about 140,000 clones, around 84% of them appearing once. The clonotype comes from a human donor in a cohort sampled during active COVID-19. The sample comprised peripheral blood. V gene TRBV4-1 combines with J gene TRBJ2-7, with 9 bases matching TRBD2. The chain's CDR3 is CASSQFAGGTQYEQYF. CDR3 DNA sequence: TGCGCCAGCAGCCAATTCGCGGGGGGGACTCAGTACGAGCAGTACTTC.